This entry features one T cell receptor (beta chain) sequence. What it binds is unknown. The entry originates in a study of CD8+ T cells in alopecia areata. Turning to the study itself: People stayed on tofacitinib for 6 to 18 months, then stopped the drug for 6 months. Whole-study results and caveats: Among the top 100, expanded CD8+ clones, as well as scalp clonality, were significantly decreased by tofacitinib.

Described treatment: oral pan-JAK inhibitor, 5-10 mg twice daily. RNA was isolated and reverse transcribed to cDNA, the sequencing template. Generated by immunoSEQ multiplex PCR, the TCRdb table keeps only in-frame clones and is missing some. Here the sample spans roughly 200,000 clones, roughly 53% being singletons. Sequencing was performed on CD8+ T cells sorted from blood, taken at week 24, from a patient treated with tofacitinib. The sequence was obtained from a human donor with alopecia areata.

Written as DNA, the CDR3 is TGTGCCAGCAGCTCCAAACCGATGGACAGTCTCGGAGGCTACACCTTC. It encodes CASSSKPMDSLGGYTF. The V gene is TRBV7-2, the J gene TRBJ1-2, with a tentative D call TRBD1 (6 bases). In germline, CDR1 is SGHTA, CDR2 FQGNSA. The CDR3 has 16 amino acids. V was clipped by 4 bases and J by 8 bases, with 23 bases between them.